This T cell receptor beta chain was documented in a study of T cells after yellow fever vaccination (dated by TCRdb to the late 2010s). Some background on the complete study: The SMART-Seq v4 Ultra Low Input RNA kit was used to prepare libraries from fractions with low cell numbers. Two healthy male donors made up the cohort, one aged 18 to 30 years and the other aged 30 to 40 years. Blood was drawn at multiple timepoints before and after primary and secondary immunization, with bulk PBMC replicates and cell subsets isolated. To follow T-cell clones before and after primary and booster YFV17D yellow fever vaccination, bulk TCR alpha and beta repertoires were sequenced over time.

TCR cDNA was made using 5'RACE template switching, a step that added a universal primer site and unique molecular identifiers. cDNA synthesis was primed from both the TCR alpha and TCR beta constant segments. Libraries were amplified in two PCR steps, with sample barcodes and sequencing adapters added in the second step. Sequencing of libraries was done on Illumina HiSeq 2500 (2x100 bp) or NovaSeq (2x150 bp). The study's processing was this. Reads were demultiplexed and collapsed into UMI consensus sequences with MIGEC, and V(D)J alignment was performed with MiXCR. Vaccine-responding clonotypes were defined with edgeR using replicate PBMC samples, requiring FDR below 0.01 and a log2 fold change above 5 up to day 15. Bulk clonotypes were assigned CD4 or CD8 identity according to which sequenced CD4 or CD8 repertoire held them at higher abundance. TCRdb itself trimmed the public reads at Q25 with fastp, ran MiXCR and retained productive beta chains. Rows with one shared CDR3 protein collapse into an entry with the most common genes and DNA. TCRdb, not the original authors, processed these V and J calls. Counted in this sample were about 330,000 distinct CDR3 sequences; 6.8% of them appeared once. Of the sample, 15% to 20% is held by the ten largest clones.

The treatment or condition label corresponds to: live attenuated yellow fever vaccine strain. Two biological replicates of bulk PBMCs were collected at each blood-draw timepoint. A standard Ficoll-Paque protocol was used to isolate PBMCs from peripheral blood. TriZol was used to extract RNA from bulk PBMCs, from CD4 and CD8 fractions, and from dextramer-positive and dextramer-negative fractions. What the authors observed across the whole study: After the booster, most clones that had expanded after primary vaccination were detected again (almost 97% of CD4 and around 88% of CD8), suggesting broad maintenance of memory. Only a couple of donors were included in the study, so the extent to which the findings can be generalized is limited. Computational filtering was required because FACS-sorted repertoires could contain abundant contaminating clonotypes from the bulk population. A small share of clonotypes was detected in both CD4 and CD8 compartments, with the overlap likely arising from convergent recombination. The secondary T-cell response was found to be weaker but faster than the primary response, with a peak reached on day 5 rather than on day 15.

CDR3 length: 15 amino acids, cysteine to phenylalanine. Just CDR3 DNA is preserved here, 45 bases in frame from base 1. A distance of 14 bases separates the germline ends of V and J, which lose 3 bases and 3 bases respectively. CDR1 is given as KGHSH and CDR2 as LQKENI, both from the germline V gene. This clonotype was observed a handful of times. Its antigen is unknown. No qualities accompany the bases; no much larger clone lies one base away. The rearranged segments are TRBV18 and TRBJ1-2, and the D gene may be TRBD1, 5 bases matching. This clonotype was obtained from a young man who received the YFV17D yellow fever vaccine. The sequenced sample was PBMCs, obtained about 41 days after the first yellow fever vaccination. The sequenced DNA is TGTGCCAGCTCACCCGGGGCACCCCTTGACTATGGCTACACCTTC. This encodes CASSPGAPLDYGYTF.